This TCR beta chain was retrieved from a study of cytomegalovirus exposure and HLA in healthy donors. General observations from the study: It was likely that a cluster of highly shared sequence variants was a sequencing artifact.

The PCR made use of 60 Vbeta and 13 Jbeta primers. TCRdb keeps only in-frame clones here, not all; method: immunoSEQ multiplex PCR. Here the sample spans around 130,000 clones, 70% to 80% being singletons. Those who donated were healthy bone marrow donors. Remarks on this clone: Its antigen is as yet unknown.

The receptor's source is a human donor in good health. What was sequenced was PBMCs.

In nucleotides, the CDR3 is TGTGCCAGCAGCTTAGCTCCGGGGAACACTGAAGCTTTCTTT. This sequence encodes CASSLAPGNTEAFF. This sequence joins TRBV7-2 and TRBJ1-1; no reliable D call. Germline CDR1 is SGHTA and CDR2 is FQGNSA. The CDR3 covers 14 residues. V shed 0 bases and J shed 1 base, with 6 bases lying between them.